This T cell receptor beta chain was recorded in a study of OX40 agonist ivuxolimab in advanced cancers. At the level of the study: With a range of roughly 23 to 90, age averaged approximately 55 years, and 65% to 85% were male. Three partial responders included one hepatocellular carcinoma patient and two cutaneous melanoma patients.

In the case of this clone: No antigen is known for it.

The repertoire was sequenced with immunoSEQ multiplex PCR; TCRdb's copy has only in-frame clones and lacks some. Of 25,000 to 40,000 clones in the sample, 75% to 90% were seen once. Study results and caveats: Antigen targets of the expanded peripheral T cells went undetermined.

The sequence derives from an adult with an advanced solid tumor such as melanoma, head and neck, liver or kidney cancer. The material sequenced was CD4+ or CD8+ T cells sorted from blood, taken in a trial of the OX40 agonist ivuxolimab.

The CDR3 spells CASSLAASPQETQYF. The CDR3 DNA reads as TGTGCCAGCAGCTTAGCAGCTAGCCCCCAAGAGACCCAGTACTTC. V gene TRBV7-6 combines with J gene TRBJ2-5; perhaps TRBD2 as D (5 bases). Germline V gene sequence: CDR1 SGHVS, CDR2 FNYEAQ. CDR3 length: 15 residues. V shed 0 bases and J shed 1 base, with 9 bases lying between them.